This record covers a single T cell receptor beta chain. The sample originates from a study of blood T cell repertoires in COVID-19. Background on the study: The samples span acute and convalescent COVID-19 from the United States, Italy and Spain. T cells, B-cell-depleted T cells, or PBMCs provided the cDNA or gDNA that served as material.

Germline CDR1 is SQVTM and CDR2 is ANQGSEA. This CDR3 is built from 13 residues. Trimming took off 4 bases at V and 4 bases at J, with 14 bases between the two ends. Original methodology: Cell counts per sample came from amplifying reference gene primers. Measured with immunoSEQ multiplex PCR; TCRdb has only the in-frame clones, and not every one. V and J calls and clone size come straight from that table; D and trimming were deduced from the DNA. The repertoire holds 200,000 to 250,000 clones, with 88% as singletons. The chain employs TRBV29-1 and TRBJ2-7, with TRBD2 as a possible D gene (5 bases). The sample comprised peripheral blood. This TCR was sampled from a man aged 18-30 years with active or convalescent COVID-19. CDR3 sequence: CSVGRVRGYEQYF. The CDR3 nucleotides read TGCAGCGTTGGTAGGGTCCGGGGTTACGAGCAGTACTTC.